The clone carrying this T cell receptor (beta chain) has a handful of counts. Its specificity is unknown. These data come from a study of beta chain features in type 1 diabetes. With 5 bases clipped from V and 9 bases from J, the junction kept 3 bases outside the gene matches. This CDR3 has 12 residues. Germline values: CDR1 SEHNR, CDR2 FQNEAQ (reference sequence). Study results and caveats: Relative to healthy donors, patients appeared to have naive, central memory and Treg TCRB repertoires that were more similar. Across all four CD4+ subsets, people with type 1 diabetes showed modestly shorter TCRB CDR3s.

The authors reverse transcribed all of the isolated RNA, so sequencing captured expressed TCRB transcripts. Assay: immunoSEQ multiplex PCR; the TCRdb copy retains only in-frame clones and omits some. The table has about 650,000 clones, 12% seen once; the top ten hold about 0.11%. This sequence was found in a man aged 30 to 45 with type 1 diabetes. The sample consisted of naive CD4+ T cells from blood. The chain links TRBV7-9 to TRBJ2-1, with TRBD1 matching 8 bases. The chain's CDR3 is CASSRTGGEQFF. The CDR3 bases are TGTGCCAGCAGCCGCACAGGGGGTGAGCAGTTCTTC.